The source of this TCR beta chain is a study of T cells in localized non-small cell lung cancer. With 4 bases clipped from V and 5 bases from J, the junction kept 8 bases outside the gene matches. CDR1 and CDR2 (germline): SGHRS, YFSETQ. The CDR3 is 14 amino acids. Study results and limitations: Tumor samples were not multi-region, leaving intratumor heterogeneity unexcluded. Uninvolved adjacent lung showed higher T cell clonality than tumor.

Generated by immunoSEQ multiplex PCR, the TCRdb table keeps only in-frame clones and is missing some. The profile shows approximately 88,000 clones, just over 90% of them singletons. As to this clone: The antigen remains unidentified.

The sequence came from a woman aged 35-75 years with stage II squamous cell lung carcinoma. The material was PBMCs, obtained before any cancer treatment. The chain combines TRBV5-1 with TRBJ1-2; 7 nucleotides match TRBD1. CDR3 DNA: TGCGCCAGCAGCCTCGACAGGGTCAATTATGGCTACACCTTC. Translation: CASSLDRVNYGYTF.